A few counts support the clone carrying this T cell receptor beta chain. The antigen remains undetermined. This entry comes from a study of beta chain features in type 1 diabetes. Study information: The study found patients and healthy donors alike in age, gender and cell yields.

Points from the study as a whole: People with Type 1 diabetes carried modestly yet significantly shorter TCRB CDR3s in all four CD4+ subsets. Using cDNA template may skew counts toward highly expressing activated cells. In type 1 diabetes patients, VDJ junctions had fewer insertions; deletions at these junctions were more frequent. Within the patient group, naive, central memory and Treg TCRB repertoires appeared more similar to each other than within healthy donors.

Trimming removed 3 bases at V and 3 bases at J, with 16 bases between. This CDR3 is built from 16 residues. CDR1 SGHRS and CDR2 YFSETQ come from the germline V gene. What was sequenced were expressed TCRB transcripts, since all of the isolated RNA had been reverse transcribed. Libraries were prepared by immunoSEQ multiplex PCR; TCRdb keeps only in-frame clonotypes and omits some of them. The sample lists roughly 180,000 clones, 7.8% seen once, with roughly 1% in the top ten. Sequencing used central memory CD4+ T cells from blood. This rearrangement joins TRBV5-1 to TRBJ2-1, with D possibly matching TRBD2 (7 bases). This receptor was identified in a woman aged 40 to 50 with type 1 diabetes. The CDR3 DNA follows: TGCGCCAGCAGCTGGGGTGGGGGGGCGAGCTACAATGAGCAGTTCTTC. This translates into CASSWGGGASYNEQFF.